This TCR beta chain was captured in a study of blood T cell repertoires in COVID-19. Study information: Sites in the United States, Italy and Spain provided acute and convalescent COVID-19 samples. T cells, B-cell-depleted T cells, or PBMCs supplied cDNA or gDNA.

Authors' analysis steps: Reference gene primer amplification gave nucleated cell count estimates. The assay was immunoSEQ multiplex PCR, and TCRdb's table has in-frame clones only and misses some. The V and J calls and clone size are taken from that table; D and trimming were inferred from the DNA. The profile covers 290,000 or so clones, with 87% appearing a single time and more than 2% taken by the ten largest. The source is a man aged 18 to 30 with active or convalescent COVID-19. The sequenced sample consisted of peripheral blood.

The CDR3 bases are TGTGCCAGCAGTTTAGCACCGGGGGAGACCCAGTACTTC. It translates to CASSLAPGETQYF. The V and J genes are TRBV28 and TRBJ2-5; D possibly corresponds to TRBD2 (5 bases). V lost 2 bases and J lost 5, with 9 bases in between. The CDR3 runs to 13 residues. Germline lookup yields CDR1 MDHEN and CDR2 SYDVKM. The whole variable domain, filled in from reference TRBV28 and TRBJ2-5, reads DVKVTQSSRYLVKRTGEKVFLECVQDMDHENMFWYRQDPGLGLRLIYFSYDVKMKEKGDIPEGYSVSREKKERFSLILESASTNQTSMYLCASSLAPGETQYFGPGTRLLVL.